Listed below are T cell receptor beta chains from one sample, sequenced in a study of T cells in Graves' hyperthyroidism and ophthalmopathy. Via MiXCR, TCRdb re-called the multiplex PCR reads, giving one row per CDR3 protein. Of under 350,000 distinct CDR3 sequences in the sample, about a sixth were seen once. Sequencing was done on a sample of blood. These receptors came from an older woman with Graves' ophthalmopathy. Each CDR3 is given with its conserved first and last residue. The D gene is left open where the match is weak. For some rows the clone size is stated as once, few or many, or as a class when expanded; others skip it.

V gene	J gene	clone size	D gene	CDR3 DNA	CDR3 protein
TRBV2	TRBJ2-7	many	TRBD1	TGTGCCAGCAGTGAAGATACCCGGGACAGCTACGAGCAGTACTTC	CASSEDTRDSYEQYF
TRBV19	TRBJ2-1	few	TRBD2	TGTGCCAGTAGCCCGCTAGCGGGGCGCAACTCCTACAATGAGCAGTTCTTC	CASSPLAGRNSYNEQFF
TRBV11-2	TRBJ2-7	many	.	TGTGCCAGCAGCCGACTAGTCTACGAGCAGTACTTC	CASSRLVYEQYF
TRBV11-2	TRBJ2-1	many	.	TGTGCCAGCAGCTTATCTGTTGGTCCAGGGGCCAATGAGCAGTTCTTC	CASSLSVGPGANEQFF
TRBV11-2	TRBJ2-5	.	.	TGTGCCAGCAGCTTGGACATCGGGCAAGAGACCCAGTACTTC	CASSLDIGQETQYF
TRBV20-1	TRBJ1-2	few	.	TGCAGTGCTAGACCCCATGGGGGGGAGCCTGGCTACACCTTC	CSARPHGGEPGYTF
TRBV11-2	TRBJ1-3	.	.	TGTGCCAGCAGCCCTCGTCGGGGAAACACCATATATTTT	CASSPRRGNTIYF
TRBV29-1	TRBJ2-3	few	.	TGCAGCGCCCCGACTGCGGCCCTGGCCACAGATACGCAGTATTTT	CSAPTAALATDTQYF
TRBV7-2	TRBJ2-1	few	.	TGTGCCAGCAGCTTGGATAACAATGAGCAGTTCTTC	CASSLDNNEQFF
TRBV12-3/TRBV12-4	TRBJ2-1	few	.	TGTGCCAGCAAATACGACGGATACTCCTACAATGAGCAGTTCTTC	CASKYDGYSYNEQFF
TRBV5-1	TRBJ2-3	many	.	TGCGCCAGCAGCCTTATTGGACCCACAGATACGCAGTATTTT	CASSLIGPTDTQYF
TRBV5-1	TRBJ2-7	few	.	TGCGCCAGCAGCCCCCGACCAGGTACCAGCTCCTACGAGCAGTACTTC	CASSPRPGTSSYEQYF
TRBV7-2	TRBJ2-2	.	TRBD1	TGTGCCAGCAGCTTAAACAGGGGGTTTAACGGGGAGCTGTTTTTT	CASSLNRGFNGELFF
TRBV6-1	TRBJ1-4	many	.	TGTGCCAGCAGTGAAGCGACGGAAAAACTGTTTTTT	CASSEATEKLFF
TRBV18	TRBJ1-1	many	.	TGTGCCAGCTCCACAGATCCGGTGACTGAAGCTTTCTTT	CASSTDPVTEAFF
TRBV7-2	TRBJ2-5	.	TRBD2	TGTGCCAGCAGCGGGACTAGCGGGAGTGGAGAGACCCAGTACTTC	CASSGTSGSGETQYF
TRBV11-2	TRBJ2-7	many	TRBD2	TGTGCCAGCAGCTTAGACAGGGACTACGGCGAGCAGTACTTC	CASSLDRDYGEQYF